This T cell receptor beta chain was obtained from a study of radiation and T cells in renal cell carcinoma. The wider study: Nephrectomy followed 15 Gy stereotactic body radiation by 4 weeks. Notes on the study in general: In blood, top tumor clones expanded by 2 weeks, shrinking by 4.

V lost 5 bases, J lost 6 bases, and 3 bases stayed unmatched. Germline V gives CDR1 SGHTA, CDR2 FQGNSA. This CDR3 comprises 13 residues. The sample's time point: blood 2 weeks post-SBRT. As for treatment: 15 Gy SBRT to primary tumor, nephrectomy 4 weeks later. Serial blood draws occurred at baseline and 2 and 4 weeks post-SBRT. About this clone: What it binds is not known.

Method: immunoSEQ multiplex PCR; TCRdb's copy keeps in-frame clones and lacks some. This table holds tens of thousands of clones, around 85% found once. The clonotype originates from a woman in her forties or fifties with renal cell carcinoma. The sample consisted of blood, taken from a patient whose treatment included radiotherapy and nephrectomy. The V and J genes are TRBV7-2 and TRBJ2-2, with 7 bases that match TRBD1. CDR3 protein: CASSPQGAGELFF. The DNA of the CDR3 is TGTGCCAGCAGCCCCCAGGGGGCCGGGGAGCTGTTTTTT.